Presented here are 7 T cell receptor beta chains from one specimen sequenced in a study of blood T cell repertoires in COVID-19. The protocol was immunoSEQ multiplex PCR, while the TCRdb copy is restricted to in-frame clones and leaves out a portion. The sample includes a few hundred thousand clones, around 80% of them seen just once. The sample was peripheral blood. These receptors were collected from a man aged 50 or older with active or convalescent COVID-19.

V gene TRBV6-5 combines with J gene TRBJ2-7, with TRBD1 identical over 10 bases. Germline lookup yields CDR1 MNHEY and CDR2 SVGAGI. With V trimmed by 5 bases and J by 7 bases, 8 bases remained unmatched. The CDR3 is 14 residues long. This CDR3 is CASSRGTGVAEQYF. The CDR3 DNA follows: TGTGCCAGCAGTCGTGGGACAGGGGTAGCGGAGCAGTACTTC.

The chain joins TRBV30 to TRBJ1-5, with 11 bases lining up with TRBD1. The V and J ends lost 3 bases and 9 bases, in that order; junction bases with no gene match: 10. Germline V gene sequence: CDR1 GTSNPN, CDR2 SVGIG (reference sequence). CDR3 length: 15 amino acids. The CDR3 is CAWRGGQGARGPQHF. The CDR3 nucleotides are TGTGCCTGGAGGGGCGGACAGGGGGCGAGGGGGCCCCAGCATTTT.

V gene TRBV9 combines with J gene TRBJ2-2; weak D call: TRBD2 (5 bases). Trimming stripped 4 bases from V and 7 bases from J, with 11 bases between. This CDR3 is built from 13 residues. Germline lookup yields CDR1 SGDLS and CDR2 YYNGEE. CDR3 region: CASSQGLIGELFF. The CDR3 DNA reads as TGTGCCAGCAGCCAAGGACTCATCGGGGAGCTGTTTTTT.

The chain couples TRBV10-3 to TRBJ2-3; D might be TRBD1 (5 bases). There are 14 residues in the CDR3. Germline V gene lookup returns CDR1 ENHRY and CDR2 SYGVKD. The germline V and J ends were trimmed by 11 bases and 2 bases, with 17 bases remaining between them. The CDR3 DNA sequence: TGTGCCGGGGCCTCTAAGACCGACACAGATACGCAGTATTTT. Translating it yields CAGASKTDTDTQYF.

The genes are TRBV27 and TRBJ2-3; possible D gene TRBD2, 5 bases. The germline V gene encodes CDR1 MNHEY and CDR2 SMNVEV (reference sequence). This CDR3 spans 12 amino acids. V lost 5 bases and J lost 4, with 7 bases in between. For the CDR3, the DNA is TGTGCCAGCAGTCCCGGGGCAGATACGCAGTATTTT. Translating it yields CASSPGADTQYF.

CDR3 sequence: CASSGGETQYF. Written as DNA, the CDR3 is TGTGCCAGCAGCGGAGGAGAGACCCAGTACTTC. The rearrangement uses TRBV6-5 and TRBJ2-5; D is possibly TRBD2 (5 bases). Per the germline V gene, CDR1 is MNHEY and CDR2 is SVGAGI. V was clipped by 6 bases and J by 4 bases, with 6 bases between them. The length of the CDR3 is 11 residues.

V is TRBV7-8 and J is TRBJ1-6; D is uncertain. Between the trimmed V and J ends, which lost 3 bases and 7 bases, there was a span of 16 bases. The CDR3 loop spans 16 amino acids. Germline-derived CDR1 and CDR2 are SGHVS and FQNEAQ. This CDR3 is CASSFNDPFGNSPLHF. For the CDR3, the DNA is TGTGCCAGCAGCTTTAATGACCCGTTCGGGAATTCACCCCTCCACTTT.